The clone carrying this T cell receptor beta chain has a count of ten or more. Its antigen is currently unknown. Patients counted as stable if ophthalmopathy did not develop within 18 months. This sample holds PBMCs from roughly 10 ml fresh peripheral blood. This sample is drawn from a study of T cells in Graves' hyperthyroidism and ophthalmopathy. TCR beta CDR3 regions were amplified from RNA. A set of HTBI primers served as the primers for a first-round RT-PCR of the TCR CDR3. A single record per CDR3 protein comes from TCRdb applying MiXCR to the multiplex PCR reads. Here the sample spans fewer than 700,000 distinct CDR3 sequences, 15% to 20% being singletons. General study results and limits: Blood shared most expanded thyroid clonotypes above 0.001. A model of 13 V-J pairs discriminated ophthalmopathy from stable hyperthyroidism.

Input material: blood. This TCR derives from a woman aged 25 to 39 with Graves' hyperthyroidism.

CDR3 sequence: CASSQDRVGINEQFF. The CDR3 DNA is TGTGCCAGCAGCCAAGATCGCGTCGGGATAAACGAGCAGTTCTTC. The rearrangement links TRBV3-1 to TRBJ2-1, with D possibly TRBD2 on 5 matching bases. V was pared by 0 bases and J by 10 bases, with 16 bases between. Germline V gene sequence: CDR1 LGHDT, CDR2 YNNKEL (reference sequence). The CDR3 has 15 residues.